These T cell receptor beta chains were read from a single sample in a study of blood T cell repertoires in COVID-19. The method was immunoSEQ multiplex PCR; TCRdb's version includes in-frame clones alone and lacks a portion of them. Found here are some 200,000 clones, 75% to 90% of them singletons; the top ten hold about 5%. Input material: peripheral blood. These receptors were collected from a woman in her 40s with acute or convalescent COVID-19. Both conserved end residues are part of each CDR3. D genes are given only for firm matches. Clone size is shown for a subset of rows, as once, few, many or a class of expanded clone.

.,.,TRBJ1-1,TRBV30,CAWSVPYTEAFF,TGTGCCTGGAGTGTCCCTTACACTGAAGCTTTCTTT
.,.,TRBJ2-1,TRBV5-1,CASSLITSSTSYNEQFF,TGCGCCAGCAGCTTAATCACTAGTTCCACGTCCTACAATGAGCAGTTCTTC
.,.,TRBJ1-2,TRBV3-1/TRBV3-2,CASSQGGQGYGYTF,TGTGCCAGCAGCCAAGGTGGGCAGGGCTATGGCTACACCTTC
once,TRBD1,TRBJ1-5,TRBV19,CASSPGQGAWQPQHF,TGTGCCAGTAGTCCCGGACAGGGGGCTTGGCAGCCCCAGCATTTT
.,TRBD1,TRBJ1-2,TRBV20-1,CSASLGQALYGYTF,TGCAGTGCTAGTTTGGGACAGGCCCTCTATGGCTACACCTTC
.,.,TRBJ1-5,TRBV7-2,CASSLGRGSNQPQHF,TGTGCCAGCAGCTTAGGCAGGGGTAGCAATCAGCCCCAGCATTTT
.,.,TRBJ1-5,TRBV24-1,CATSARGRNQPQHF,TGTGCCACCAGTGCCCGGGGAAGAAATCAGCCCCAGCATTTT
once,.,TRBJ2-2,TRBV5-1,CASSLDPGVNTGELFF,TGCGCCAGCAGCTTGGATCCGGGGGTGAACACCGGGGAGCTGTTTTTT
once,.,TRBJ1-2,TRBV6-4,CASKGVYGYTF,TGTGCCAGCAAAGGGGTCTATGGCTACACCTTC
.,TRBD1,TRBJ1-2,TRBV2,CASSAGQGARGYTF,TGTGCCAGCAGCGCTGGACAGGGGGCTAGAGGCTACACCTTC
once,TRBD1,TRBJ1-1,TRBV11-2,CASSTGERTEAFF,TGTGCCAGCAGCACAGGGGAAAGGACTGAAGCTTTCTTT
.,TRBD2,TRBJ2-3,TRBV7-6,CASSRQRGPGTDTQYF,TGTGCCAGCAGCCGACAGCGGGGGCCGGGCACAGATACGCAGTATTTT
.,.,TRBJ1-1,TRBV5-1,CASSARSRGSNTEAFF,TGCGCCAGCAGCGCCAGAAGTCGGGGGTCGAACACTGAAGCTTTCTTT
.,TRBD1,TRBJ2-3,TRBV2,CASGYRGQADTQYF,TGTGCCAGCGGTTACAGGGGGCAGGCAGATACGCAGTATTTT
.,TRBD2,TRBJ2-3,TRBV12-3/TRBV12-4,CATGGGEEDTQYF,TGTGCCACCGGGGGGGGAGAGGAAGATACGCAGTATTTT
.,.,TRBJ2-2,TRBV5-6,CASSLGPQSTGELFF,TGTGCCAGCAGCTTGGGTCCACAGAGCACCGGGGAGCTGTTTTTT
.,TRBD1,TRBJ1-1,TRBV9,CASSPLQGGLNTEAFF,TGTGCCAGCAGCCCTCTCCAGGGGGGTTTGAACACTGAAGCTTTCTTT
once,.,TRBJ1-3,TRBV7-8,CASSLARRGAGNTIYF,TGTGCCAGCAGCTTAGCGCGCAGGGGCGCGGGAAACACCATATATTTT
.,TRBD1,TRBJ1-2,TRBV9,CASSAPGGAGDGYTF,TGTGCCAGCAGCGCCCCAGGGGGCGCAGGAGATGGCTACACCTTC
.,.,TRBJ1-6,TRBV19,CASSIGDYNSPLHF,TGTGCCAGTAGTATAGGAGACTATAATTCACCCCTCCACTTT
.,.,TRBJ2-5,TRBV6-6,CASSYPPAPREETQYF,TGTGCCAGCAGTTACCCCCCGGCACCCAGGGAAGAGACCCAGTACTTC
.,.,TRBJ2-5,TRBV5-1,CASSLGQGGETQYF,TGCGCCAGCAGCCTAGGGCAGGGTGGGGAGACCCAGTACTTC
.,.,TRBJ1-2,TRBV30,CAWSREGYGYTF,TGTGCCTGGAGTCGAGAGGGCTATGGCTACACCTTC
.,.,TRBJ2-3,TRBV9,CASSVEGRGRGTDTQYF,TGTGCCAGCAGCGTAGAGGGGCGGGGCAGGGGGACAGATACGCAGTATTTT
.,.,TRBJ2-3,TRBV7-3,CASSLIGTDTQYF,TGTGCCAGCAGCTTAATAGGCACAGATACGCAGTATTTT
few,TRBD1,TRBJ1-1,TRBV5-1,CASSTQGAWNTEAFF,TGCGCCAGCAGTACACAGGGGGCCTGGAACACTGAAGCTTTCTTT
.,.,TRBJ1-2,TRBV19,CASSGTGSPEDGYTF,TGTGCCAGTAGTGGTACGGGGTCCCCCGAGGATGGCTACACCTTC
.,TRBD2,TRBJ2-1,TRBV4-1,CASSHAGLASYNEQFF,TGCGCCAGCAGCCACGCTGGACTAGCCTCCTACAATGAGCAGTTCTTC
.,.,TRBJ1-5,TRBV4-2,CASSQARTGNQPQHF,TGTGCCAGCAGCCAGGCCCGAACAGGGAATCAGCCCCAGCATTTT
.,TRBD1,TRBJ1-1,TRBV9,CASSPGQGLALFTEAFF,TGTGCCAGCAGCCCGGGACAGGGTTTAGCCCTGTTCACTGAAGCTTTCTTT
.,TRBD2,TRBJ2-3,TRBV9,CASSVSGGYTDTQYF,TGTGCCAGCAGCGTGAGCGGGGGTTACACAGATACGCAGTATTTT
few,.,TRBJ2-1,TRBV11-2,CASSLNPGGQHYNEQFF,TGTGCCAGCAGCTTAAACCCCGGGGGACAGCACTACAATGAGCAGTTCTTC
.,.,TRBJ1-2,TRBV2,CASDTANYGYTF,TGTGCCAGCGACACCGCTAACTATGGCTACACCTTC
.,.,TRBJ1-6,TRBV30,CAWGAGVNSPLHF,TGTGCCTGGGGAGCAGGCGTTAATTCACCCCTCCACTTT
.,.,TRBJ2-3,TRBV4-2,CASSSRPRDWHTDTQYF,TGTGCCAGCAGCTCGAGACCCCGGGACTGGCACACAGATACGCAGTATTTT
.,.,TRBJ1-1,TRBV3-1/TRBV3-2,CASSGTGGTEAFF,TGTGCCAGCTCCGGTACCGGGGGCACTGAAGCTTTCTTT
.,.,TRBJ2-3,TRBV7-2,CASSFRGDTQYF,TGTGCCAGCAGCTTTCGAGGAGATACGCAGTATTTT
.,.,TRBJ1-1,TRBV2,CASRTANTEAFF,TGTGCCAGCAGGACAGCGAACACTGAAGCTTTCTTT
.,.,TRBJ2-3,TRBV23-1,CASKPVTDTQYF,TGCGCCAGCAAGCCCGTCACAGATACGCAGTATTTT
.,.,TRBJ1-5,TRBV6-1,CASSLVYSNQPQHF,TGTGCCAGCAGTTTAGTCTATAGCAATCAGCCCCAGCATTTT
.,TRBD2,TRBJ2-1,TRBV10-3,CAISGPGTSGPQLYNEQFF,TGTGCCATCAGTGGCCCCGGGACTAGCGGCCCGCAATTATACAATGAGCAGTTCTTC
.,TRBD1,TRBJ1-2,TRBV5-1,CASSLDRGGYTF,TGCGCCAGCAGCCTGGACAGGGGTGGCTACACCTTC
.,.,TRBJ1-2,TRBV10-3,CAISESQNYGYTF,TGTGCCATCAGTGAGTCACAGAACTATGGCTACACCTTC
.,.,TRBJ1-2,TRBV6-2/TRBV6-3,CASSYSSTEGMAGYTF,TGTGCCAGCAGTTACTCGTCCACGGAGGGGATGGCGGGCTACACCTTC
.,.,TRBJ2-1,TRBV2,CASSPYNNEQFF,TGTGCCAGCAGTCCGTACAACAATGAGCAGTTCTTC
.,TRBD1,TRBJ1-2,TRBV5-1,CASSNSGTGHGYTF,TGCGCCAGCAGCAATTCCGGGACAGGGCATGGCTACACCTTC
.,TRBD2,TRBJ2-2,TRBV5-1,CASSLGSGGANTGELFF,TGCGCCAGCAGCTTAGGTAGCGGGGGAGCGAACACCGGGGAGCTGTTTTTT
.,TRBD1,TRBJ1-3,TRBV3-1/TRBV3-2,CASSLRQGGRHTIYF,TGTGCCAGCAGCCTCCGACAGGGGGGTAGACACACCATATATTTT
.,TRBD1,TRBJ1-2,TRBV2,CASSTGQGLRDGYTF,TGTGCCAGCAGCACGGGACAGGGTTTACGGGATGGCTACACCTTC
.,TRBD2,TRBJ2-3,TRBV5-1,CASSIETSSTQYF,TGCGCCAGCAGCATCGAGACTAGCAGTACGCAGTATTTT
.,.,TRBJ2-2,TRBV6-1,CASSEWGVHGELFF,TGTGCCAGCAGTGAATGGGGGGTGCACGGGGAGCTGTTTTTT
.,.,TRBJ2-4,TRBV30,CAWGRSSGSIQYF,TGTGCCTGGGGGCGGTCCTCCGGGAGCATTCAGTACTTC
.,.,TRBJ2-1,TRBV19,CAVRVAGVNEQFF,TGTGCCGTCCGTGTGGCAGGGGTAAATGAGCAGTTCTTC
.,TRBD2,TRBJ2-3,TRBV11-2,CASRRSAQAGADTQYF,TGTGCCAGCAGGCGTTCCGCCCAAGCGGGGGCAGATACGCAGTATTTT
.,.,TRBJ2-3,TRBV6-1,CASSEYNRATDTQYF,TGTGCCAGCAGTGAATATAACAGGGCCACAGATACGCAGTATTTT
.,.,TRBJ1-4,TRBV15,CATSRVGGVEKLFF,TGTGCCACCAGCAGAGTAGGGGGGGTAGAAAAACTGTTTTTT
.,.,TRBJ2-1,TRBV18,CASSPPSGSYNEQFF,TGTGCCAGCTCACCACCTTCTGGGAGCTACAATGAGCAGTTCTTC